The 25 T cell receptor beta chains below all came from one sample that was sequenced in a study of human T cells and chemical hapten exposure. One entry per CDR3 protein results from TCRdb running MiXCR on the RACE reads. The repertoire holds approximately 72,000 distinct CDR3 sequences, with roughly 10% as singletons. Time point: patch test 3, about 24 weeks after DPC sensitization. Treatment specified: therapeutic diphenylcyclopropenone sensitization with weekly scalp DPC. Sample: whole blood, taken in connection with sensitization to the hapten diphenylcyclopropenone (DPC). The receptors shown here come from a woman in her forties or fifties with alopecia areata. Some clones in this sample may be carry-over from other donors' samples.

The V call is TRBV11-2, the J call TRBJ2-7; the D is unclear. V dropped 5 bases and J dropped 1 base, with 9 bases sitting between them. This CDR3 has 13 residues. CDR1 SGHAT and CDR2 FQNNGV come from the germline V gene. CDR3 in amino acids: CASSRARSYEQYF. The DNA of the CDR3 is TGTGCCAGCAGCCGTGCAAGATCCTACGAGCAGTACTTC.

The sample holds many counts of this clonotype. The chain links TRBV2 to TRBJ2-6; no clear D gene. V shed 6 bases and J shed 4 bases, with 10 bases lying between them. Per germline, CDR1 SNHLY and CDR2 FYNNEI. The CDR3 contains 14 residues. CDR3 loop: CASRSETGANVLTF. DNA for the CDR3: TGTGCCAGCAGGTCCGAAACCGGGGCCAACGTCCTGACTTTC. The full variable domain, in which reference TRBV2 and TRBJ2-6 provide the parts outside the CDR3, is EPEVTQTPSHQVTQMGQEVILRCVPISNHLYFYWYRQILGQKVEFLVSFYNNEISEKSEIFDDQFSVERPDGSNFTLKIRSTKLEDSAMYFCASRSETGANVLTFGAGSRLTVL.

The genes are TRBV5-1 and TRBJ2-7; D is uncertain. The ends were cut back, 5 bases at V and 5 bases at J, with 17 bases in the middle. The CDR3 extends over 14 amino acids. Per the germline V gene, CDR1 is SGHRS and CDR2 is YFSETQ. The CDR3 region has the DNA TGCGCCAGCAGAAGATTTGATACAGACGACGAGCAGTACTTC. Its protein is CASRRFDTDDEQYF.

The table lists this clonotype with many counts. The rearrangement joins TRBV6-6 to TRBJ1-2; no reliable D call. V was trimmed by 6 bases and J by 4 bases, leaving 15 bases between them. The CDR3 runs to 14 residues. Germline V gene lookup returns CDR1 MNHNY and CDR2 SVGAGI (reference sequence). CDR3 amino acids: CASSWHGAIYGYTF. CDR3 nucleotides: TGTGCCAGCAGCTGGCACGGCGCTATCTATGGCTACACCTTC.

This clonotype was seen a handful of times. The chain carries TRBV20-1 and TRBJ2-3; tentatively, D is TRBD1 or TRBD2 (5 bases each). The CDR3 is 12 amino acids. The germline V gene encodes CDR1 DFQATT and CDR2 SNEGSKA (reference sequence). Trimming removed 3 bases at V and 10 bases at J, with 14 bases between. CDR3: CSARGSGTAQYF. The CDR3, as DNA: TGCAGTGCTAGGGGGTCAGGGACGGCGCAGTATTTT.

This clonotype was counted at least ten times. The rearrangement links TRBV29-1 to TRBJ2-3; D uncertain. V was shortened by 0 bases and J by 0 bases, with 7 bases between the two germline ends. The CDR3 contains 14 residues. Germline loops: CDR1 SQVTM, CDR2 ANQGSEA. This CDR3 reads CSVEDRVSTDTQYF. The CDR3 region has the DNA TGCAGCGTTGAAGATCGTGTTAGCACAGATACGCAGTATTTT.

The chain combines TRBV20-1 with TRBJ1-2, with D perhaps matching TRBD1 (6 bases). The germline gives CDR1 DFQATT, CDR2 SNEGSKA (reference sequence). The V and J ends lost 2 bases and 4 bases respectively, with 11 bases between them. The CDR3 is 13 residues long. The CDR3 spells CSARSGGVYGYTF. CDR3 sequence (DNA): TGCAGTGCTAGATCGGGGGGCGTCTATGGCTACACCTTC.

This clonotype was counted many times. The chain combines TRBV7-6 with TRBJ1-1; D perhaps matches TRBD1 (5 bases). Between the trimmed V and J ends, which lost 1 base and 6 bases, there was a span of 15 bases. The CDR3 is made up of 15 amino acids. Germline CDR1 and CDR2: SGHVS and FNYEAQ. This chain's CDR3 is CASSLGLGGFAEAFF. CDR3 bases: TGTGCCAGCAGCTTAGGACTTGGGGGTTTCGCTGAAGCTTTCTTT. Variable domain in full (rest from reference TRBV7-6 and TRBJ1-1): GAGVSQSPRYKVTKRGQDVALRCDPISGHVSLYWYRQALGQGPEFLTYFNYEAQQDKSGLPNDRFSAERPEGSISTLTIQRTEQRDSAMYRCASSLGLGGFAEAFFGQGTRLTVV.

This clonotype was seen ten or more times. The rearrangement links TRBV6-5 to TRBJ2-2, with 9 bases aligning to TRBD1. The CDR3 extends over 15 amino acids. The germline V gene encodes CDR1 MNHEY and CDR2 SVGAGI. J lost 2 bases, V lost 6 bases, and 4 bases had no gene match. Here the CDR3 reads CASRTGGLNTGELFF. CDR3 DNA: TGTGCCAGCAGAACAGGGGGCTTAAACACCGGGGAGCTGTTTTTT.

V usage is TRBV28 and J usage is TRBJ2-7; D possibly corresponds to TRBD2 (5 bases). The CDR3 is made up of 12 amino acids. CDR1 and CDR2 from the germline V gene are MDHEN and SYDVKM. The germline V and J ends were trimmed by 4 bases and 5 bases, with 9 bases remaining between them. This chain's CDR3 is CASSSEGDEQYF. The CDR3 nucleotides read TGTGCCAGCAGTTCCGAGGGAGACGAGCAGTACTTC.

V is TRBV5-1 and J is TRBJ2-6; TRBD2 might be the D (5 bases). The germline V gene has CDR1 SGHRS and CDR2 YFSETQ. The CDR3 is 15 residues long. The V end was cut by 1 base, the J end by 9 bases, with 14 bases between. The CDR3 here is CASSLFPGVDNVLTF. CDR3 sequence (DNA): TGCGCCAGCAGCTTGTTCCCCGGGGTGGACAACGTCCTGACTTTC. The variable domain in full, with the rest retrieved from reference TRBV5-1 and TRBJ2-6, is KAGVTQTPRYLIKTRGQQVTLSCSPISGHRSVSWYQQTPGQGLQFLFEYFSETQRNKGNFPGRFSGRQFSNSRSEMNVSTLELGDSALYLCASSLFPGVDNVLTFGAGSRLTVL.

This clonotype has a handful of counts. The rearrangement uses TRBV2 and TRBJ2-3, with no clear D. CDR3 length: 14 amino acids. Trimming took 4 bases from V and 1 from J, leaving 9 bases between them. CDR1 and CDR2 from the germline V gene are SNHLY and FYNNEI. The CDR3 spells CASSGNTRTDTQYF. CDR3 nucleotides: TGTGCCAGCAGTGGCAACACCCGCACAGATACGCAGTATTTT.

Comments on this clonotype: Possible read error: a much larger clone is one base away. V is TRBV18 and J is TRBJ1-1, with no clear D. The CDR3 extends over 13 amino acids. Germline loops: CDR1 KGHSH, CDR2 LQKENI. V was trimmed by 5 bases and J by 6 bases, leaving 13 bases between them. CDR3 loop: CASSSAGGPEAFF. In DNA, the CDR3 is TGTGCCAGCTCATCGGCCGGCGGCCCTGAAGCTTTCTTT.

This clonotype was counted many times. The V call is TRBV12-3 or TRBV12-4, the J call TRBJ1-4; 9 bases align to TRBD1. The CDR3 extends over 14 amino acids. With 6 bases clipped from V and 8 bases from J, the junction kept 7 bases outside the gene matches. This CDR3 reads CASRRTGGEEKLFF. CDR3 nucleotide sequence: TGTGCCAGCAGGAGAACAGGGGGCGAGGAAAAACTGTTTTTT.

Details on this clonotype: One end of the junction varies from germline; a read error may be responsible. The chain uses TRBV7-7 and TRBJ2-5, with a weak D call TRBD1 (5 bases). This CDR3 is 13 amino acids long. Looked up from germline, CDR1 is SSHAT and CDR2 is FNYEAQ (reference sequence). CDR3 residues: CASSPGHRETQYF. The CDR3 nucleotides are TGTGCTAGCAGCCCCGGACATAGAGAGACCCAGTACTTC. Complete variable domain (other parts from reference TRBV7-7 and TRBJ2-5): GAGVSQSPRYKVTKRGQDVTLRCDPISSHATLYWYQQALGQGPEFLTYFNYEAQPDKSGLPSDRFSAERPEGSISTLTIQRTEQRDSAMYRCASSPGHRETQYFGPGTRLLVL.

The chain joins TRBV12-3 or TRBV12-4 to TRBJ2-3, with D possibly matching TRBD1 (5 bases). This CDR3 contains 12 residues. Between the trimmed V and J ends, which lost 8 bases and 5 bases, there was a span of 11 bases. CDR3 region: CASRTGVDTQYF. The CDR3 DNA reads TGTGCCAGCCGTACAGGCGTAGATACGCAGTATTTT.

This clonotype has a handful of counts. This rearrangement joins TRBV3-1 to TRBJ2-1, with 9 bases lining up with TRBD2. V lost 3 bases and J lost 5; bases outside the gene matches: 5. The germline V gene has CDR1 LGHDT and CDR2 YNNKEL (reference sequence). The CDR3 runs to 15 residues. As DNA, the CDR3 is TGTGCCAGCAGCCATGCGGGAGGGAAGGACAATGAGCAGTTCTTC. Translated, it gives CASSHAGGKDNEQFF.

This clonotype was counted at least ten times. This sequence joins TRBV28 and TRBJ2-3; D tentatively fits TRBD1 or TRBD2 (5 bases each). There are 11 residues in the CDR3. V lost 7 bases and J 5 bases, leaving 7 bases between the germline ends. Looked up from germline, CDR1 is MDHEN and CDR2 is SYDVKM. The CDR3 DNA follows: TGTGCCAGCATGGGGGTAGATACGCAGTATTTT. Translating it yields CASMGVDTQYF.

This clonotype was seen a few times. This sequence joins TRBV28 and TRBJ2-5; tentative D call: TRBD1 (5 bases). CDR1 is MDHEN and CDR2 is SYDVKM in the germline V gene. V was shortened by 5 bases and J by 3 bases, with 7 bases between the two germline ends. The CDR3 has 12 amino acids. The CDR3 nucleotides are TGTGCCAGCAGTCAAGGGGAAGAGACCCAGTACTTC. Translation gives CASSQGEETQYF.

The chain links TRBV9 to TRBJ2-1, with 16 nucleotides matching TRBD2. Trimming removed 3 bases from V and 12 bases from J; junction bases left unmatched: 6. The germline CDR1 and CDR2 sequences are SGDLS and YYNGEE. CDR3 length: 15 amino acids. CDR3 protein: CASSEGLAGGRRQFF. CDR3 DNA: TGTGCCAGCAGCGAGGGACTAGCGGGAGGGAGAAGGCAGTTCTTC. Using reference TRBV9 and TRBJ2-1 for the parts outside the CDR3, the full variable domain is DSGVTQTPKHLITATGQRVTLRCSPRSGDLSVYWYQQSLDQGLQFLIQYYNGEERAKGNILERFSAQQFPDLHSELNLSSLELGDSALYFCASSEGLAGGRRQFFGPGTRLTVL.

This clonotype was recorded many times. V and J are TRBV4-1 and TRBJ2-1; 11 bases fit TRBD2. With V trimmed by 1 base and J by 7 bases, 9 bases remained unmatched. Germline CDR1 MGHRA, CDR2 YSYEKL. This CDR3 has 17 amino acids. As DNA, the CDR3 is TGCGCCAGCAGCCAAGTCCAACCGGCTAGCGGGAGGAATGAGCAGTTCTTC. It yields the protein CASSQVQPASGRNEQFF.

This clonotype was detected only a few times. This chain links TRBV5-1 with TRBJ2-5; D not certain. The CDR3 sequence is 14 residues long. Deletions cut 4 bases from V and 2 bases from J, with 12 bases between. Germline-derived CDR1 and CDR2 are SGHRS and YFSETQ. CDR3 in DNA: TGCGCCAGCAGCCCCAACAGAGAGCAAGAGACCCAGTACTTC. It translates to CASSPNREQETQYF.

This clonotype has a count of ten or more. The genes are TRBV23-1 and TRBJ2-5; a weak D match, TRBD1 (7 bases). TRBV23-1 is recorded as an ORF, its role being uncertain. CDR3 length: 14 residues. V shed 8 bases and J shed 3 bases, with 16 bases lying between them. Here the CDR3 reads CASFPGGSKETQYF. Written as DNA, the CDR3 is TGCGCCAGCTTCCCAGGGGGGAGTAAAGAGACCCAGTACTTC.

This clonotype was seen a handful of times. V is TRBV4-3 and J is TRBJ2-2; D remains ambiguous. CDR1 and CDR2 from the germline V gene are LGHNA and YSLEER. The CDR3 loop spans 15 amino acids. The germline V and J ends were trimmed by 0 bases and 1 base, with 6 bases remaining between them. The CDR3 DNA is TGCGCCAGCAGCCAAGATCTCGGGAACACCGGGGAGCTGTTTTTT. This gives the protein CASSQDLGNTGELFF.

This chain links TRBV29-1 with TRBJ2-1, with D maybe TRBD2 (5 bases). V lost 3 bases, J lost 6 bases, and 12 bases lay in between. From germline, CDR1 is SQVTM and CDR2 ANQGSEA. The CDR3 spans 13 residues. The CDR3 sequence: CSVDVGRVNEQFF. In DNA form, the CDR3 reads TGCAGCGTTGATGTGGGGAGAGTCAATGAGCAGTTCTTC.